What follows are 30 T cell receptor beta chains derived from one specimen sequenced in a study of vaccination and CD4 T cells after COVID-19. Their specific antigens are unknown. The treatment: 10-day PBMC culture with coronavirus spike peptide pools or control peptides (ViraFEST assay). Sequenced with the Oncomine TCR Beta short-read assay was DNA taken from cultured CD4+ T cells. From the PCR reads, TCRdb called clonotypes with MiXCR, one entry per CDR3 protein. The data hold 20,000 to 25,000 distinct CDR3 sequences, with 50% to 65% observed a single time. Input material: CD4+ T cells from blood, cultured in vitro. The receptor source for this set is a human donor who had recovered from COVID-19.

CDR3 in DNA: TGCGCCAGCAGCCAGACGGGCGGGAGCTCCTATAATTCACCCCTCCACTTT. It translates to CASSQTGGSSYNSPLHF. The rearrangement joins TRBV4-1 to TRBJ1-6, with unresolved D. V lost 3 bases and J lost 0, with 12 bases in between. This CDR3 region has 17 residues. Germline V CDR1 and CDR2: MGHRA, YSYEKL.

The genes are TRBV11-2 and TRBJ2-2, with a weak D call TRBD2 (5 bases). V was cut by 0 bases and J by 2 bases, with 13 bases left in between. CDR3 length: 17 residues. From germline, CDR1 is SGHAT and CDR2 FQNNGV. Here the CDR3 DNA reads TGTGCCAGCAGCTTAGATGGCCTAGCACAAAACACCGGGGAGCTGTTTTTT. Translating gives CASSLDGLAQNTGELFF. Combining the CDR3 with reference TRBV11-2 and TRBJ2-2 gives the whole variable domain EAGVAQSPRYKIIEKRQSVAFWCNPISGHATLYWYQQILGQGPKLLIQFQNNGVVDDSQLPKDRFSAERLKGVDSTLKIQPAKLEDSAVYLCASSLDGLAQNTGELFFGEGSRLTVL.

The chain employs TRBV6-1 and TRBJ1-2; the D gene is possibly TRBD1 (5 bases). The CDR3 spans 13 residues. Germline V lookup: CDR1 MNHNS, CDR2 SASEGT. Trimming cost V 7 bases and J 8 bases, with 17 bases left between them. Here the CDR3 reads CASIHEGAKGYTF. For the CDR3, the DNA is TGTGCCAGCATTCATGAAGGGGCAAAGGGCTACACCTTC.

As DNA, the CDR3 is TGCAGTGCTAGAAGTCAGGCGGCAGGAGACACCATATATTTT. Protein: CSARSQAAGDTIYF. The rearrangement links TRBV20-1 to TRBJ1-3; D is uncertain. The CDR3 is 14 amino acids. V lost 2 bases and J 8 bases, leaving 16 bases between the germline ends. Looked up from germline, CDR1 is DFQATT and CDR2 is SNEGSKA (reference sequence).

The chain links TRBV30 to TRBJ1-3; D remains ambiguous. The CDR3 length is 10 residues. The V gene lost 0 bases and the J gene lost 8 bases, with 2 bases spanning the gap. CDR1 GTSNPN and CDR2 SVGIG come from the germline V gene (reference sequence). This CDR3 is CAWSVHTIYF. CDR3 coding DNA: TGTGCCTGGAGTGTTCACACCATATATTTT.

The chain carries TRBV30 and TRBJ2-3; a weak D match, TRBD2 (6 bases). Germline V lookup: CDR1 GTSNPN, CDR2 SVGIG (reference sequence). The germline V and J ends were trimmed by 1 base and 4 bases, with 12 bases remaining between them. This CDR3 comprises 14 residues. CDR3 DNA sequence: TGTGCCTGGAGTGGCGGTAGCGGATCAGATACGCAGTATTTT. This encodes CAWSGGSGSDTQYF. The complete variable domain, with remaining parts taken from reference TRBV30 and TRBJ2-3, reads SQTIHQWPATLVQPVGSPLSLECTVEGTSNPNLYWYRQAAGRGLQLLFYSVGIGQISSEVPQNLSASRPQDRQFILSSKKLLLSDSGFYLCAWSGGSGSDTQYFGPGTRLTVL.

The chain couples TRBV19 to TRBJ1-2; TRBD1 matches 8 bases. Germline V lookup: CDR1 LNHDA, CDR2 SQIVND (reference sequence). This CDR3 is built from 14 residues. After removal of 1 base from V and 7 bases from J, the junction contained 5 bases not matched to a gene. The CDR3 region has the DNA TGTGCCAGTAGTATAGGTGTCGGACAGGGTGGCTACACCTTC. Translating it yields CASSIGVGQGGYTF.

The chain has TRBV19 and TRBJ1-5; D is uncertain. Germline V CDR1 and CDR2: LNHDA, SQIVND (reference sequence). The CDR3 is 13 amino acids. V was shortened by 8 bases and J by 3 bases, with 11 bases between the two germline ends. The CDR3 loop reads CASGLDDNQPQHF. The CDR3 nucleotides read TGTGCCAGTGGGTTAGACGACAATCAGCCCCAGCATTTT.

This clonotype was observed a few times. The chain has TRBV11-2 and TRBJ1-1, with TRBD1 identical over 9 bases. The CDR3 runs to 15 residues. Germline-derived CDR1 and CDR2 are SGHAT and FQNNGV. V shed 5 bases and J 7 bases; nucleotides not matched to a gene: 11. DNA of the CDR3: TGTGCCAGCAGCCGACCGGGACAGGGAACAAATGAAGCTTTCTTT. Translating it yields CASSRPGQGTNEAFF.

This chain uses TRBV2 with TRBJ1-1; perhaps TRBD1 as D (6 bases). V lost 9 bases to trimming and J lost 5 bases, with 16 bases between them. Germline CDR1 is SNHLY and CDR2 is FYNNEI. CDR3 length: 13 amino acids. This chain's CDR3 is CASRPRQVTEAFF. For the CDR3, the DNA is TGTGCCAGTCGTCCCCGACAGGTAACTGAAGCTTTCTTT.

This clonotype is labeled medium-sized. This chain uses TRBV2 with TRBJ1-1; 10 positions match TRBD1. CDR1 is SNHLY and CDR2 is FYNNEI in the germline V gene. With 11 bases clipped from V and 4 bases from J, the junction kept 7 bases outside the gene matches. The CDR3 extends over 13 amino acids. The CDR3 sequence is CAGTGTGATEAFF. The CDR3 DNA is TGTGCCGGCACCGGGACAGGGGCCACTGAAGCTTTCTTT.

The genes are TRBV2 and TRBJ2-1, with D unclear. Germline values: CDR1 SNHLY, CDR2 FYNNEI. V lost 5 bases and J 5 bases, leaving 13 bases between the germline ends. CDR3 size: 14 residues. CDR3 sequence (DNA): TGTGCCAGCAGTCCCCTTGTGACCGACAATGAGCAGTTCTTC. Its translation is CASSPLVTDNEQFF.

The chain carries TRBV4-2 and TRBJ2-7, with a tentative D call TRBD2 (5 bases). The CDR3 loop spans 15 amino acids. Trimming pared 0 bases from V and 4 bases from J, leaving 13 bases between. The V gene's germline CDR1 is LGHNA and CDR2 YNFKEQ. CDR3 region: CASSQDGSGPYEQYF. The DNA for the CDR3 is TGTGCCAGCAGCCAAGATGGCAGCGGACCTTACGAGCAGTACTTC.

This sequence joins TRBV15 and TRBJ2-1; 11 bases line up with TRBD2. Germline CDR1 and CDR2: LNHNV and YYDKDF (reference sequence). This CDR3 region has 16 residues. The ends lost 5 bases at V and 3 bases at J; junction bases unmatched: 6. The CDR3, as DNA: TGTGCCACCAGCTCTCGGACTAGCGGGTTCTACAATGAGCAGTTCTTC. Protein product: CATSSRTSGFYNEQFF.

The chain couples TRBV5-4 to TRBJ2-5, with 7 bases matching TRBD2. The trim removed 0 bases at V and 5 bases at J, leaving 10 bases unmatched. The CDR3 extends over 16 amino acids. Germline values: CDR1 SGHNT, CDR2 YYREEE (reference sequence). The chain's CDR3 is CASSLAVAGAQETQYF. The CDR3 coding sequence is TGTGCCAGCAGCTTGGCCGTGGCGGGAGCACAGGAGACCCAGTACTTC.

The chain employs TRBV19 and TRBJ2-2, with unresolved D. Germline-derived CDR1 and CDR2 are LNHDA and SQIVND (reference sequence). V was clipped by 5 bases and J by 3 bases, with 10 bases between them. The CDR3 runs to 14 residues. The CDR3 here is CASSRRRDTGELFF. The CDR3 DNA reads TGTGCCAGTAGTCGGCGAAGGGACACCGGGGAGCTGTTTTTT. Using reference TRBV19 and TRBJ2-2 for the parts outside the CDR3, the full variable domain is DGGITQSPKYLFRKEGQNVTLSCEQNLNHDAMYWYRQDPGQGLRLIYYSQIVNDFQKGDIAEGYSVSREKKESFPLTVTSAQKNPTAFYLCASSRRRDTGELFFGEGSRLTVL.

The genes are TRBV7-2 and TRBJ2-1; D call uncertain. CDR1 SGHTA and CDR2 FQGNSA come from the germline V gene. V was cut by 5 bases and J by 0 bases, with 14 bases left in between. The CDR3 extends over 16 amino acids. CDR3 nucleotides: TGTGCCAGCAGCCCACCAGACTCACTCTCCTACAATGAGCAGTTCTTC. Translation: CASSPPDSLSYNEQFF.

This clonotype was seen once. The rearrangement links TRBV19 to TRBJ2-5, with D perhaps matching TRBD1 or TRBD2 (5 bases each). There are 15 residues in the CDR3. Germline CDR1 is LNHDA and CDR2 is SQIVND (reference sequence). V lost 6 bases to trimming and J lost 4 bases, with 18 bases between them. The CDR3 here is CASRDPGAPLETQYF. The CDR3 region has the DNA TGTGCCAGTAGGGATCCCGGGGCCCCTTTAGAGACCCAGTACTTC.

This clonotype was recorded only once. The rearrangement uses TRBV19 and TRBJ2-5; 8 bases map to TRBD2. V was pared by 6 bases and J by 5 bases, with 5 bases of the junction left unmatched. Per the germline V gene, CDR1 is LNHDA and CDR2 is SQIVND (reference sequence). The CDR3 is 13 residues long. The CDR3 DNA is TGTGCCAGTAGCCTCACTAGCGGTGAGACCCAGTACTTC. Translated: CASSLTSGETQYF.

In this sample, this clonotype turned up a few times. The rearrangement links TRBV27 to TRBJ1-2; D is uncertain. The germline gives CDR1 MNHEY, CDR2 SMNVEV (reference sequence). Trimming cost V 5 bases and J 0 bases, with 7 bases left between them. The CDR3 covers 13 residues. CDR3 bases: TGTGCCAGCAGTAGAGAGCCTAACTATGGCTACACCTTC. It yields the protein CASSREPNYGYTF.

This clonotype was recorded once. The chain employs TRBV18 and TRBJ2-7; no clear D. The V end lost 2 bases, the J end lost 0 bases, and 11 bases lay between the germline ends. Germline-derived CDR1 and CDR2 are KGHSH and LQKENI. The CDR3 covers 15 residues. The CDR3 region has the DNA TGTGCCAGCTCACCAACCCAGGAGTCCTCCTACGAGCAGTACTTC. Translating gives CASSPTQESSYEQYF.

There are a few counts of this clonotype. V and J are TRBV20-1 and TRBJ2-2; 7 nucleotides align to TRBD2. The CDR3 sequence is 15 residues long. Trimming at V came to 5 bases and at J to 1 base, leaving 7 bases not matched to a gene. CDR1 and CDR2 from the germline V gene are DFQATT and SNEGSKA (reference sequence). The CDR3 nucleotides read TGCAGTGCTCTCCGAGGCGGGGGGAACACCGGGGAGCTGTTTTTT. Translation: CSALRGGGNTGELFF.

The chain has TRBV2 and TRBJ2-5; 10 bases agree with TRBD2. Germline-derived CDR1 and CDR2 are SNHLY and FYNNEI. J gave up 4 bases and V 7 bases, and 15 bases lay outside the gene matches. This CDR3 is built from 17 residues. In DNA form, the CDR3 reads TGTGCCAGCACCGACGAGAGGGCAGCGGGAGGGAGAGAGACCCAGTACTTC. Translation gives CASTDERAAGGRETQYF.

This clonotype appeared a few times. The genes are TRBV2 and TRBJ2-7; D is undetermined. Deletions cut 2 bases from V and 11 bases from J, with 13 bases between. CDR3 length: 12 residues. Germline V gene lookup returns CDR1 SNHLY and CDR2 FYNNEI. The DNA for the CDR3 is TGTGCCAGCAGTGAATTCACCGATTATAAGTACTTC. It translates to CASSEFTDYKYF.

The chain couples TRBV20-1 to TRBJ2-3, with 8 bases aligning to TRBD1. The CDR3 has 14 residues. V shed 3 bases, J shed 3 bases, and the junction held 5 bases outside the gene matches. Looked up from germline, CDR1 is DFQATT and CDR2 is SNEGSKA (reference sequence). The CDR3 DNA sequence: TGCAGTGCTAGCGGACAGGGATGGACAGATACGCAGTATTTT. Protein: CSASGQGWTDTQYF.

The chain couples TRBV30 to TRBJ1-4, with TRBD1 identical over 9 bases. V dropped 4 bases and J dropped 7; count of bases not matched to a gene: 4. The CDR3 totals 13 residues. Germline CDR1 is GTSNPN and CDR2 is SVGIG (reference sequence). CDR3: CAWNRGPGEKLFF. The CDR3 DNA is TGTGCCTGGAACAGGGGGCCGGGTGAAAAACTGTTTTTT.

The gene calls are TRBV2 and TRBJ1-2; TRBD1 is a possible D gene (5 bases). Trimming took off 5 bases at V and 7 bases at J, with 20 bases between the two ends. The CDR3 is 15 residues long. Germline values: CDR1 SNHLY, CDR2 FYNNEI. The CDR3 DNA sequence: TGTGCCAGCAGTAATTTAGGAGGGGTAGGGTTTGGCTACACCTTC. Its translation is CASSNLGGVGFGYTF. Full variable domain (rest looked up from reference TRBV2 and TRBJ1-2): EPEVTQTPSHQVTQMGQEVILRCVPISNHLYFYWYRQILGQKVEFLVSFYNNEISEKSEIFDDQFSVERPDGSNFTLKIRSTKLEDSAMYFCASSNLGGVGFGYTFGSGTRLTVV.

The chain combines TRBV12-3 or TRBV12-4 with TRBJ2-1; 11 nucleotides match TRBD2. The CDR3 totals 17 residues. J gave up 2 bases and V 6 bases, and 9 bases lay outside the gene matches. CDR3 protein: CASSANTGLAAYNEQFF. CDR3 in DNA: TGTGCCAGCAGCGCTAATACGGGACTAGCGGCCTACAATGAGCAGTTCTTC.

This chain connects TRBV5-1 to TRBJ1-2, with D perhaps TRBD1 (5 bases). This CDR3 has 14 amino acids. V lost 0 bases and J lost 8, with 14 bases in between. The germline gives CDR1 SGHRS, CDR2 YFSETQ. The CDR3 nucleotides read TGCGCCAGCAGCTTGGAGGGGCGTCTCGGAGGCTACACCTTC. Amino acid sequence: CASSLEGRLGGYTF.

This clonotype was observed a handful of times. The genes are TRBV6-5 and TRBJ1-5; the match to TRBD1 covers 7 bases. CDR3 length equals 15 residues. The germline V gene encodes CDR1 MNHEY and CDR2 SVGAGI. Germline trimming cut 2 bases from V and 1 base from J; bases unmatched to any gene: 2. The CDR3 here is CASSYTGDSNQPQHF. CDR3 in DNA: TGTGCCAGCAGTTACACAGGGGACAGCAATCAGCCCCAGCATTTT.